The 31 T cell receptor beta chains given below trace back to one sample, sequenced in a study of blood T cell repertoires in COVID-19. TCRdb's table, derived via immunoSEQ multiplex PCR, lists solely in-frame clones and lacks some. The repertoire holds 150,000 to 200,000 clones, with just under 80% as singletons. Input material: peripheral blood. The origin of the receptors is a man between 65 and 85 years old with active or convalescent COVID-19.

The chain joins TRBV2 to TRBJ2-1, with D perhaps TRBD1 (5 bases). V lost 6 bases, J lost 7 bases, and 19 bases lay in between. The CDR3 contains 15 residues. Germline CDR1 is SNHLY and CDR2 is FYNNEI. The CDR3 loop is CASSPQRGPVNEQFF. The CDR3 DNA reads TGTGCCAGCAGCCCGCAAAGGGGCCCTGTAAATGAGCAGTTCTTC.

The CDR3 loop is CASIWTGNTEAFF. CDR3 DNA sequence: TGTGCCAGCATCTGGACAGGGAACACTGAAGCTTTCTTT. The chain recombines TRBV2 with TRBJ1-1, with 7 bases matching TRBD1. The CDR3 contains 13 residues. V lost 7 bases to trimming and J lost 1 base; unmatched junction nucleotides: 3. Germline V gives CDR1 SNHLY, CDR2 FYNNEI.

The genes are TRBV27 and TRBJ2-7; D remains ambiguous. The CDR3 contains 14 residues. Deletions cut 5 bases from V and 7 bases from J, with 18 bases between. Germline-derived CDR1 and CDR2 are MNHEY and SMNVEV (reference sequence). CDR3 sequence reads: CASSTNPGPREQYF. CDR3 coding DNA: TGTGCCAGCAGTACAAACCCGGGTCCGAGAGAGCAGTACTTC.

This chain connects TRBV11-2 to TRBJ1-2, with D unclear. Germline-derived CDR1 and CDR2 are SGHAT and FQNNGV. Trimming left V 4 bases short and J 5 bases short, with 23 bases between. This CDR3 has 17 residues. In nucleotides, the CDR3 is TGTGCCAGCAGCTCTTTCACAGCCAGGAGGACTGGGTATGGCTACACCTTC. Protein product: CASSSFTARRTGYGYTF.

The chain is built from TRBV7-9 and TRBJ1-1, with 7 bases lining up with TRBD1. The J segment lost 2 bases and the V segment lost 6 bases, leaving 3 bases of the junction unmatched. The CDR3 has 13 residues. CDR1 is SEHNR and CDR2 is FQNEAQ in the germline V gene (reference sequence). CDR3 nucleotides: TGTGCCAGCAGGGGACAGACAAACACTGAAGCTTTCTTT. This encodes CASRGQTNTEAFF.

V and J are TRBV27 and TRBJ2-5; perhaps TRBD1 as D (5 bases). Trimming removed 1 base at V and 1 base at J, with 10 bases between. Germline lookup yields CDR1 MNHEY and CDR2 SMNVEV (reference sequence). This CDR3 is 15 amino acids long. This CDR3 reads CASSLYRTSQETQYF. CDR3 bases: TGTGCCAGCAGTTTATACAGGACAAGCCAAGAGACCCAGTACTTC.

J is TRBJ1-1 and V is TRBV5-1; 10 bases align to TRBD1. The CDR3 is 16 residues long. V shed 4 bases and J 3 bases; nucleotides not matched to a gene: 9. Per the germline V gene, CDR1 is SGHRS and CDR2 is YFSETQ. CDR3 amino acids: CASSQGQGNWDTEAFF. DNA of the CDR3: TGCGCCAGCAGCCAGGGACAGGGGAATTGGGACACTGAAGCTTTCTTT. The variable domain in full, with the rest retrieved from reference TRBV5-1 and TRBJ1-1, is KAGVTQTPRYLIKTRGQQVTLSCSPISGHRSVSWYQQTPGQGLQFLFEYFSETQRNKGNFPGRFSGRQFSNSRSEMNVSTLELGDSALYLCASSQGQGNWDTEAFFGQGTRLTVV.

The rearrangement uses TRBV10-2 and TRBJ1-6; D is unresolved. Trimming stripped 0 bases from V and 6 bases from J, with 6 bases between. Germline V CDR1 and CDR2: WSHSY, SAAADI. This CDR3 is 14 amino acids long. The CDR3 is CASSESLGNSPLHF. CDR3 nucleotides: TGCGCCAGCAGTGAGTCCCTCGGTAATTCACCCCTCCACTTT.

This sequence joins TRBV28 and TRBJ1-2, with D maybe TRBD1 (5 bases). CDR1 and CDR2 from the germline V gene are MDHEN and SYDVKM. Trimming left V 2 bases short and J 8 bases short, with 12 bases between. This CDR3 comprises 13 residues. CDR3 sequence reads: CASSLGGATGYTF. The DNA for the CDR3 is TGTGCCAGCAGTTTAGGAGGGGCGACCGGCTACACCTTC.

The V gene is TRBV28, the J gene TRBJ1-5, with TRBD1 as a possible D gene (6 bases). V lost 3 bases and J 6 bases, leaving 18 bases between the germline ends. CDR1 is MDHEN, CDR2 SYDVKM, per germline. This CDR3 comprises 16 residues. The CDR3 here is CASSFPTGGGGQPQHF. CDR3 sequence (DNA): TGTGCCAGCAGTTTCCCTACGGGGGGCGGGGGTCAGCCCCAGCATTTT. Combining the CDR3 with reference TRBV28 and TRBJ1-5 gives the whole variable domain DVKVTQSSRYLVKRTGEKVFLECVQDMDHENMFWYRQDPGLGLRLIYFSYDVKMKEKGDIPEGYSVSREKKERFSLILESASTNQTSMYLCASSFPTGGGGQPQHFGDGTRLSIL.

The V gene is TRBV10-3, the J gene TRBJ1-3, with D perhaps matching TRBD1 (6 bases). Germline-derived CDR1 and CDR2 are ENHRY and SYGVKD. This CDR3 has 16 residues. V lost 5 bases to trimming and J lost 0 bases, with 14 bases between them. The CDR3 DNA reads TGTGCCATCAGTAGCCCGGGACAACACTCTGGAAACACCATATATTTT. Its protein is CAISSPGQHSGNTIYF.

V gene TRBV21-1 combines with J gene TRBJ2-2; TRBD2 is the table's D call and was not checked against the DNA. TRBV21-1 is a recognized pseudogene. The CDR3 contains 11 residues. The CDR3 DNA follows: TGTGCCAGCAGCAAGTACGGGGAGCTGTTTTTT. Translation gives CASSKYGELFF.

The CDR3 loop reads CAISPEGAWQPQHF. The CDR3 DNA follows: TGTGCCATCAGCCCCGAGGGGGCATGGCAGCCCCAGCATTTT. This chain links TRBV10-3 with TRBJ1-5; 7 bases map to TRBD1. This CDR3 comprises 14 residues. Per the germline V gene, CDR1 is ENHRY and CDR2 is SYGVKD. The junction had 9 bases not matched to a gene; V was cut back by 6 bases and J by 7 bases.

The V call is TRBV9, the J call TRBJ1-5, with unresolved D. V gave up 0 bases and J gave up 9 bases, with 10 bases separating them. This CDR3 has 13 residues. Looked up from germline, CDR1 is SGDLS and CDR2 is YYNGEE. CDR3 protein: CASSVDQNGPQHF. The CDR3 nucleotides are TGTGCCAGCAGCGTAGACCAAAACGGGCCCCAGCATTTT.

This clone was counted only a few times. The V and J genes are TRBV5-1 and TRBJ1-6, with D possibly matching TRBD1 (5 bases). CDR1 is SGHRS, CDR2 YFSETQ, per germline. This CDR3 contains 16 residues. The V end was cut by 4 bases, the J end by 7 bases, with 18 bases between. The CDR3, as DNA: TGCGCCAGCAGCCCGGAAGGGGAGGCGGCCAATTCACCCCTCCACTTT. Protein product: CASSPEGEAANSPLHF. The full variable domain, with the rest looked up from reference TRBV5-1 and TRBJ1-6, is KAGVTQTPRYLIKTRGQQVTLSCSPISGHRSVSWYQQTPGQGLQFLFEYFSETQRNKGNFPGRFSGRQFSNSRSEMNVSTLELGDSALYLCASSPEGEAANSPLHFGNGTRLTVT.

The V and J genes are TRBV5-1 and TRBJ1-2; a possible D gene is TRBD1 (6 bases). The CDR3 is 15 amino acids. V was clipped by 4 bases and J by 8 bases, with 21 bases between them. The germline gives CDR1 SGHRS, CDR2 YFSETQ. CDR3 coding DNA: TGCGCCAGCAGCACCCAAGGACAGAGCGATCGGGGCTACACCTTC. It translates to CASSTQGQSDRGYTF.

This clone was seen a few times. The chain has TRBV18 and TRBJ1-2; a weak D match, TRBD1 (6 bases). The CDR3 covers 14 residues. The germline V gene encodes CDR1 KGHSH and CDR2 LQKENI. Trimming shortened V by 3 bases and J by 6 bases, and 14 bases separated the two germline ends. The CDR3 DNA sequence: TGTGCCAGCTCACCCTATACACAGGGACATGGCTACACCTTC. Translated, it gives CASSPYTQGHGYTF. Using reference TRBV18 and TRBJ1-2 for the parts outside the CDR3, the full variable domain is NAGVMQNPRHLVRRRGQEARLRCSPMKGHSHVYWYRQLPEEGLKFMVYLQKENIIDESGMPKERFSAEFPKEGPSILRIQQVVRGDSAAYFCASSPYTQGHGYTFGSGTRLTVV.

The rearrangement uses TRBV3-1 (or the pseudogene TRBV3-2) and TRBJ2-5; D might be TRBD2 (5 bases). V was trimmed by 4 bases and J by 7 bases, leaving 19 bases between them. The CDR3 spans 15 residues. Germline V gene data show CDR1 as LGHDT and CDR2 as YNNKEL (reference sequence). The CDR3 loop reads CASSPRRTLVGTQYF. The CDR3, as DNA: TGTGCCAGCAGCCCAAGGAGGACCTTGGTCGGGACCCAGTACTTC.

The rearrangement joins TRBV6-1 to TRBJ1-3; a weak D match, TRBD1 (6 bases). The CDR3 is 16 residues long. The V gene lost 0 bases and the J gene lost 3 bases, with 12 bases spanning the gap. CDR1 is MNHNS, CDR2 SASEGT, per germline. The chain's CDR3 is CASSEAGKTGGNTIYF. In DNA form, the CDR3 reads TGTGCCAGCAGTGAAGCCGGAAAGACAGGTGGAAACACCATATATTTT.

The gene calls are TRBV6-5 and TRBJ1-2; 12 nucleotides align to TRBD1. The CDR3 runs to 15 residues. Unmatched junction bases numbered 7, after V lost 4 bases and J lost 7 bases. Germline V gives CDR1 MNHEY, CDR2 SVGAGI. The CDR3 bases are TGTGCCAGCAGTTCACCGGGACAGGGGGCAGGTGGCTACACCTTC. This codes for CASSSPGQGAGGYTF.

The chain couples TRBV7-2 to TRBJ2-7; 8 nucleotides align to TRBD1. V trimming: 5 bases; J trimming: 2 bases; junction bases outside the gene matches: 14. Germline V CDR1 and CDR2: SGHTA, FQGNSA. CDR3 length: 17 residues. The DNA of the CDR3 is TGTGCCAGCAGCGGTGGGGCAGGGGGCCCCCTAACCTACGAGCAGTACTTC. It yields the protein CASSGGAGGPLTYEQYF.

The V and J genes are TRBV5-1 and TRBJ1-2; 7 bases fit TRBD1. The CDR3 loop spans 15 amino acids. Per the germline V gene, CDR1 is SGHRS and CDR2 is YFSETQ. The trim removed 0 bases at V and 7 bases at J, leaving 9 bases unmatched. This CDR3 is CASSLGRGTSFGYTF. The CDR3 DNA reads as TGCGCCAGCAGCTTGGGCAGGGGGACCTCGTTTGGCTACACCTTC.

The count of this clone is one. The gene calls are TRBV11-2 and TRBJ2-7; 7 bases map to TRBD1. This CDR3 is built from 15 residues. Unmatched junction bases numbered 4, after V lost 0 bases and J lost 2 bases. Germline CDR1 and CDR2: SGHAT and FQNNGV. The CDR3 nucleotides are TGTGCCAGCAGCTTAGAGGACAGGTTGCCCTACGAGCAGTACTTC. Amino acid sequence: CASSLEDRLPYEQYF.

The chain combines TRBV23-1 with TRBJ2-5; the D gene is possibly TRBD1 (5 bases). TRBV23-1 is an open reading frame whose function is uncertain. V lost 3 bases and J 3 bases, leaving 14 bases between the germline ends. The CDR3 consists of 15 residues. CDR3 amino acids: CASSQARAIEETQYF. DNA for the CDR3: TGCGCCAGCAGTCAGGCCAGGGCGATTGAAGAGACCCAGTACTTC.

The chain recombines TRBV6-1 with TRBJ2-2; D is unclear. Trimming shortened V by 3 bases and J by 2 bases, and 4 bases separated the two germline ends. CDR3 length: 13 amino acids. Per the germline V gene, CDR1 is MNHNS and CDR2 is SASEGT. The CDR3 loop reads CASSDLNTGELFF. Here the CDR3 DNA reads TGTGCCAGCAGTGACCTAAACACCGGGGAGCTGTTTTTT.

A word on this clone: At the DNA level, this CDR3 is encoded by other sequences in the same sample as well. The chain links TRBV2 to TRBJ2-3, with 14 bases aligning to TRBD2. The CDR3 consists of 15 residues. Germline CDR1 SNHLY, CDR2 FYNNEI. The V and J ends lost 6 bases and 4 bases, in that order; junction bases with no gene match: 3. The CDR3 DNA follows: TGTGCCAGCAGAGCGGGACTAGCGGGAGCAGATACGCAGTATTTT. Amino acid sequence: CASRAGLAGADTQYF.

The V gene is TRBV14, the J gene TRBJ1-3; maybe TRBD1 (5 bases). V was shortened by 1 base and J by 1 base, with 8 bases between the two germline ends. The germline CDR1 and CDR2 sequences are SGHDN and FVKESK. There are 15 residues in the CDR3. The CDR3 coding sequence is TGTGCCAGCAGCCAAGTAGGGGCGTCTGGAAACACCATATATTTT. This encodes CASSQVGASGNTIYF.

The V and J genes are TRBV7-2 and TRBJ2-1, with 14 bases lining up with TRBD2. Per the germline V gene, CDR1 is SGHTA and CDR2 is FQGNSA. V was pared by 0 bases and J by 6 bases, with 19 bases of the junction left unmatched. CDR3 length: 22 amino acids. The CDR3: CASSLALGTSGSSGYGPNEQFF. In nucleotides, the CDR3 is TGTGCCAGCAGCTTAGCTCTAGGGACTAGCGGGAGTTCGGGCTATGGGCCCAATGAGCAGTTCTTC.

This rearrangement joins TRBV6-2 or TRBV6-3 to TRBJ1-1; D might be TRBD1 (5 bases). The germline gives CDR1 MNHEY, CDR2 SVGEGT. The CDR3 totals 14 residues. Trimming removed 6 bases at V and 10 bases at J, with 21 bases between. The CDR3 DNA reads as TGTGCCAGCAGCCGAAAGGGACTCCTCGAAGGAGCTTTCTTT. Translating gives CASSRKGLLEGAFF.

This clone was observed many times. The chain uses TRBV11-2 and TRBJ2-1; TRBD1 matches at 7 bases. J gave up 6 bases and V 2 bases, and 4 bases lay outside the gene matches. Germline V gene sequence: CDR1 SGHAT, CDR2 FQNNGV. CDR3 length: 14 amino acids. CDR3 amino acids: CASSLKGQVNEQFF. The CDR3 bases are TGTGCCAGCAGCTTAAAAGGACAGGTCAATGAGCAGTTCTTC.

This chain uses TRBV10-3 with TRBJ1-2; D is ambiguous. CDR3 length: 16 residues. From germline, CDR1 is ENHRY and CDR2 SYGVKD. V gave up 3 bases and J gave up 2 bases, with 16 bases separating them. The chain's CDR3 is CAISDADLGLNYGYTF. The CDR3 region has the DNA TGTGCCATCAGTGATGCTGACCTGGGCCTAAACTATGGCTACACCTTC.